The 18 T cell receptor beta chains below all came from one sample that was sequenced in a study of shared clonotypes between healthy human individuals. Profiled with immunoSEQ multiplex PCR; TCRdb holds only in-frame clones, not every one. The sample includes around 600,000 clones, about 96% of them seen just once. The sample consisted of naive CD4+ T cells sorted from blood. This sample's subset: CD45RA+ positively selected. The source of these receptors is a woman in her thirties in good health.

This clone was found once. This chain joins TRBV11-2 and TRBJ2-5; 9 positions agree with TRBD2. There are 17 residues in the CDR3. J was trimmed by 7 bases and V by 5 bases; bases with no gene match: 17. Germline CDR1 SGHAT, CDR2 FQNNGV. The CDR3 here is CASSTPSALAGSGTQYF. The CDR3 DNA reads as TGTGCCAGCAGCACACCCTCAGCGCTAGCGGGATCTGGGACCCAGTACTTC.

This chain connects TRBV4-2 to TRBJ1-5, with a weak D call TRBD1 (5 bases). The CDR3 totals 18 residues. Per the germline V gene, CDR1 is LGHNA and CDR2 is YNFKEQ. Trimming removed 0 bases at V and 0 bases at J, with 15 bases between. The CDR3 is CASSQDVDSEYSNQPQHF. Written as DNA, the CDR3 is TGTGCCAGCAGCCAAGACGTAGACAGTGAGTATAGCAATCAGCCCCAGCATTTT.

The rearrangement links TRBV7-2 to TRBJ2-7; no firm D call. Germline CDR1 is SGHTA and CDR2 is FQGNSA. This CDR3 has 14 amino acids. Trimming removed 2 bases at V and 2 bases at J, with 10 bases between. The CDR3 reads CASSLIKSPYEQYF. CDR3 nucleotide sequence: TGTGCCAGCAGCTTAATTAAGTCGCCCTACGAGCAGTACTTC. Together with reference TRBV7-2 and TRBJ2-7, the CDR3 gives the full variable domain: GAGVSQSPSNKVTEKGKDVELRCDPISGHTALYWYRQSLGQGLEFLIYFQGNSAPDKSGLPSDRFSAERTGGSVSTLTIQRTQQEDSAVYLCASSLIKSPYEQYFGPGTRLTVT.

CDR3 DNA: TGTGCCATCAGTGAGTCGAAAGGGGCGGGGGAGACCCAGTACTTC. It translates to CAISESKGAGETQYF. This rearrangement joins TRBV10-3 to TRBJ2-5; a weak D match, TRBD2 (6 bases). The CDR3 length is 15 residues. V lost 0 bases, J lost 5 bases, and 13 bases lay in between. The germline CDR1 and CDR2 sequences are ENHRY and SYGVKD.

This chain joins TRBV7-9 and TRBJ2-1; 7 nucleotides line up with TRBD2. The ends lost 7 bases at V and 10 bases at J; junction bases unmatched: 13. The CDR3 has 14 amino acids. Germline lookup yields CDR1 SEHNR and CDR2 FQNEAQ (reference sequence). The CDR3 is CASNQRDAQIEQFF. The CDR3 coding sequence is TGTGCCAGCAACCAGCGGGACGCCCAGATAGAGCAGTTCTTC.

The chain combines TRBV28 with TRBJ2-3, with D tentatively TRBD2 (7 bases). The CDR3 runs 14 residues. Germline V gene lookup returns CDR1 MDHEN and CDR2 SYDVKM. V lost 6 bases and J lost 1, with 11 bases in between. In DNA form, the CDR3 reads TGTGCCAGCAGCGGGGGGCATCGCACAGATACGCAGTATTTT. It encodes CASSGGHRTDTQYF.

V gene TRBV10-3 combines with J gene TRBJ2-7, with D tentatively TRBD1 or TRBD2 (5 bases each). This CDR3 region has 14 residues. Trimming removed 7 bases at V and 6 bases at J, with 19 bases between. Germline V lookup: CDR1 ENHRY, CDR2 SYGVKD. This chain's CDR3 is CAIMPGPLAGEQYF. As DNA, the CDR3 is TGTGCCATCATGCCGGGGCCACTCGCAGGCGAGCAGTACTTC.

The rearrangement joins TRBV5-1 to TRBJ2-5, with a possible D match to TRBD1 (6 bases). Germline V gene lookup returns CDR1 SGHRS and CDR2 YFSETQ. The CDR3 runs 11 residues. With 6 bases removed from V and 5 bases from J, the gap between germline ends came to 8 bases. The CDR3 DNA reads TGCGCCAGCAAGGGGGAGGAGACCCAGTACTTC. This encodes CASKGEETQYF.

This chain connects TRBV9 to TRBJ2-1; TRBD1 matches 10 bases. This CDR3 is 16 amino acids long. Germline lookup yields CDR1 SGDLS and CDR2 YYNGEE. With V trimmed by 4 bases and J by 9 bases, 13 bases remained unmatched. Written as DNA, the CDR3 is TGTGCCAGCAGCCCGAGACAGGGGGCGTCCAGCACTGAGCAGTTCTTC. Translation: CASSPRQGASSTEQFF.

In DNA, the CDR3 is TGTGCCAGCAGTTTCCTGGGGGAGACCCAGTACTTC. Translation: CASSFLGETQYF. The V and J genes are TRBV28 and TRBJ2-5; D is undetermined. CDR1 MDHEN and CDR2 SYDVKM come from the germline V gene. Trimming removed 3 bases from V and 5 bases from J, with 7 bases in between. This CDR3 region has 12 residues.

V usage is TRBV27 and J usage is TRBJ2-2; D unresolved. Trimming took off 6 bases at V and 7 bases at J, with 15 bases between the two ends. The V gene's germline CDR1 is MNHEY and CDR2 SMNVEV (reference sequence). The CDR3 contains 14 residues. CDR3: CASRTPGRNGELFF. The CDR3 DNA follows: TGTGCCAGCAGGACTCCCGGGCGTAACGGGGAGCTGTTTTTT.

V gene TRBV28 combines with J gene TRBJ2-7; 7 bases align to TRBD2. The trim removed 1 base at V and 2 bases at J, leaving 5 bases unmatched. The CDR3 consists of 15 residues. Per germline, CDR1 MDHEN and CDR2 SYDVKM. The CDR3 nucleotides are TGTGCCAGCAGTTTATCTTCTAGCGGCCCCTACGAGCAGTACTTC. This sequence encodes CASSLSSSGPYEQYF.

This chain uses TRBV7-9 with TRBJ2-2, with D tentatively TRBD1 or TRBD2 (5 bases each). Germline CDR1 reads SEHNR; CDR2 reads FQNEAQ (reference sequence). V gave up 0 bases and J gave up 1 base, with 12 bases separating them. CDR3 size: 17 residues. The CDR3 loop is CASSLAYQGENTGELFF. The CDR3 DNA follows: TGTGCCAGCAGCTTAGCGTATCAGGGAGAGAACACCGGGGAGCTGTTTTTT.

The chain combines TRBV5-4 with TRBJ1-1; D is unclear. CDR1 and CDR2 from the germline V gene are SGHNT and YYREEE (reference sequence). This CDR3 has 16 residues. V shed 0 bases and J shed 1 base, with 13 bases lying between them. CDR3 residues: CASSLGGPTGNTEAFF. The CDR3 nucleotides read TGTGCCAGCAGCTTGGGGGGTCCCACGGGGAACACTGAAGCTTTCTTT.

In its sample, this clone was seen once. The rearrangement joins TRBV15 to TRBJ1-6; unclear D gene. Trimming shortened V by 3 bases and J by 11 bases, and 17 bases separated the two germline ends. The CDR3 extends over 15 amino acids. Germline-derived CDR1 and CDR2 are LNHNV and YYDKDF (reference sequence). The CDR3 DNA reads as TGTGCCACCAGCAGGGAGGGCCAGGCTATGGCACCCCTCCACTTT. Translation: CATSREGQAMAPLHF.

The chain carries TRBV7-3 and TRBJ2-1; D is undetermined. Germline V CDR1 and CDR2: SGHTA, FQGTGA. The CDR3 contains 13 residues. The V gene lost 1 base and the J gene lost 5 bases, with 6 bases spanning the gap. The DNA for the CDR3 is TGTGCCAGCAGCTTAAGCTGGGACAATGAGCAGTTCTTC. Amino acid sequence: CASSLSWDNEQFF.

This chain links TRBV28 with TRBJ1-5; 8 bases agree with TRBD1. The germline V gene has CDR1 MDHEN and CDR2 SYDVKM. The junction had 5 bases not matched to a gene; V was cut back by 5 bases and J by 2 bases. This CDR3 is 15 amino acids long. The CDR3: CASSQGAAGNQPQHF. The CDR3 nucleotides are TGTGCCAGCAGTCAGGGGGCGGCGGGCAATCAGCCCCAGCATTTT.

This clone was seen a single time. This chain connects TRBV7-6 to TRBJ2-7, with 10 nucleotides matching TRBD1. V dropped 4 bases and J dropped 2; count of bases not matched to a gene: 11. CDR1 is SGHVS and CDR2 is FNYEAQ in the germline V gene. The CDR3 runs to 17 residues. The CDR3 DNA reads as TGTGCCAGCAGCTACATGCCACCCGGGACAGGGGCCTACGAGCAGTACTTC. Protein: CASSYMPPGTGAYEQYF.